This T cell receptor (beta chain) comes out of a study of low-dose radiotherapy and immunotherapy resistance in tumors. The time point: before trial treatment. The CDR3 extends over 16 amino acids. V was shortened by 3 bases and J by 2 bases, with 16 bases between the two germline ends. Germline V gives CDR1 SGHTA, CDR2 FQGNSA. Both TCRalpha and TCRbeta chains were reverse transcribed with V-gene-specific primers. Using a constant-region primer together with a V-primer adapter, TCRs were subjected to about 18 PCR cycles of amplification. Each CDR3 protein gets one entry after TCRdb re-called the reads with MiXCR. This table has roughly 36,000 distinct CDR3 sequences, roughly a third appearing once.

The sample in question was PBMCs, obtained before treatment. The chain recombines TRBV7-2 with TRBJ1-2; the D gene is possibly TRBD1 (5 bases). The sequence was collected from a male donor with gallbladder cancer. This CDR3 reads CASSFRDGVLNYGYTF. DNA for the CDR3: TGTGCCAGCAGCTTTCGGGACGGCGTTTTAAACTATGGCTACACCTTC.